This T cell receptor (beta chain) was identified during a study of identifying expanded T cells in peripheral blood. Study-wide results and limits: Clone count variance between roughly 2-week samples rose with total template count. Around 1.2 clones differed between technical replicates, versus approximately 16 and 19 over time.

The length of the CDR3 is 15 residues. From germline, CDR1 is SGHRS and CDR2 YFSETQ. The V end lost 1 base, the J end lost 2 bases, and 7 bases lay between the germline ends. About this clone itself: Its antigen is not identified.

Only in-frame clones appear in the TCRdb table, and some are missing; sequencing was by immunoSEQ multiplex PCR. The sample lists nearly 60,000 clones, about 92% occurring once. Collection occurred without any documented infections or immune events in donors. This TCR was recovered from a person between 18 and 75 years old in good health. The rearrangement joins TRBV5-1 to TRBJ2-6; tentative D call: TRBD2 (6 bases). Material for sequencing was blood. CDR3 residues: CASSLRRAGANVLTF. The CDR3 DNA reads TGCGCCAGCAGCTTGAGGAGGGCTGGGGCCAACGTCCTGACTTTC. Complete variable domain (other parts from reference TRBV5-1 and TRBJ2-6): KAGVTQTPRYLIKTRGQQVTLSCSPISGHRSVSWYQQTPGQGLQFLFEYFSETQRNKGNFPGRFSGRQFSNSRSEMNVSTLELGDSALYLCASSLRRAGANVLTFGAGSRLTVL.